This T cell receptor (beta chain) originates from a study of T-cell memory formation after mild COVID-19. Study details: TCR clustering was largely donor specific.

Regarding the study as a whole: Contracting CD8+ clones were enriched in EMRA, CD4+ mainly in CM and EM. Unconfirmed was the SARS-CoV-2 specificity of second-wave clones that peaked on day 37. Clones shrinking from day 15 to 85 showed even CD4/CD8 mixes; later expanders tilted CD4+.

Trimming cost V 5 bases and J 4 bases, with 15 bases left between them. Germline CDR1 and CDR2: SGHTA and FQGNSA. The CDR3 contains 15 residues. Via MiXCR, TCRdb re-called the 5' RACE reads, giving one row per CDR3 protein. The table lists over 95,000 distinct CDR3 sequences, over 20% of them singletons. This clonotype has just a few counts. What it binds is not known. Sequenced input: PBMCs or a T cell subset sorted from them (not recorded which). The V and J genes are TRBV7-2 and TRBJ1-5, with D perhaps TRBD1 (5 bases). The clonotype comes from a man in his late teens or twenties who had mild COVID-19 (a few samples of this study predate the infection). Cell type and time point are not known. CDR3 region: CASSRTGQGNQPQHF. The CDR3 DNA follows: TGTGCCAGCAGCCGGACGGGGCAGGGAAATCAGCCCCAGCATTTT.